This TCR beta chain was found in a study of blood T cell repertoires in COVID-19. Study-wide background: PBMCs, B-cell-depleted T cells, or T cells provided the cDNA or gDNA that made up the material.

Trimming removed 0 bases at V and 7 bases at J, with 16 bases between. The CDR3 spans 16 residues. Germline V CDR1 and CDR2: KGHSH, LQKENI. The assay was immunoSEQ multiplex PCR, and TCRdb's table has in-frame clones only and misses some. Here the sample spans a few hundred thousand clones, 85% to 90% being singletons. Clinical history as reported by participants underpinned cohort assignment. The TCR originated in a woman aged 45-59 years who had recovered from COVID-19. The rearrangement links TRBV18 to TRBJ1-5, with D tentatively TRBD1 (5 bases). The sample comprised PBMCs or T cells enriched from blood (not recorded which). The CDR3 DNA follows: TGTGCCAGCTCACCACCAGGACTGGGGGGTGGACAGCCCCAGCATTTT. Protein sequence: CASSPPGLGGGQPQHF.